These T cell receptor beta chains were read from a single sample in a study of low-dose radiotherapy and immunotherapy resistance in tumors. TCRdb processed the reads anew with MiXCR; each CDR3 protein has one entry. The data hold roughly 30,000 distinct CDR3 sequences, with about 49% observed a single time. The material sequenced was PBMCs, taken after low-dose radiotherapy plus immunotherapy. The receptors come from a male donor with gallbladder cancer. The CDR3 runs from the conserved cysteine through the conserved F or W. Each record gives: J gene, V gene, D gene, clone size, CDR3 DNA, CDR3 protein. D genes are given only for firm matches. Only part of the rows carry a size: once, few, many, or a class if the clone is expanded.

j_gene: TRBJ1-5; v_gene: TRBV18; d_gene: TRBD1; abundance: many; CDR3nt: TGTGCCAGCTCACCCCCCGGGACAGTTAATCAGCCCCAGCATTTT; CDR3aa: CASSPPGTVNQPQHF
j_gene: TRBJ1-5; v_gene: TRBV20-1; d_gene: TRBD1; abundance: .; CDR3nt: TGCAGTGCTCCTAGACAGGGAAGCGGTCAGCCCCAGCATTTT; CDR3aa: CSAPRQGSGQPQHF
j_gene: TRBJ1-5; v_gene: TRBV19; d_gene: .; abundance: once; CDR3nt: TGTGCCAGTAGCACGACAGGTCTCAGTCAGCCCCAGCATTTT; CDR3aa: CASSTTGLSQPQHF
j_gene: TRBJ2-1; v_gene: TRBV2; d_gene: .; abundance: medium-sized; CDR3nt: TGTGCCAGCGGCCTTTGGGCCGGTGAGCAGTTCTTC; CDR3aa: CASGLWAGEQFF
j_gene: TRBJ1-6; v_gene: TRBV27; d_gene: TRBD1; abundance: .; CDR3nt: TGTGCCAGCAGTCTACGACAGGGTTACAATTCACCCCTCCACTTT; CDR3aa: CASSLRQGYNSPLHF
j_gene: TRBJ2-7; v_gene: TRBV20-1; d_gene: .; abundance: .; CDR3nt: TGCAGTGCTAGAGATATAAGGGGGGCCCGGCCCTCCTACGAGCAGTACTTC; CDR3aa: CSARDIRGARPSYEQYF
j_gene: TRBJ1-1; v_gene: TRBV5-5; d_gene: .; abundance: .; CDR3nt: TGTGCCAGCAGCCAGGGCCGGAGTATGAACACTGAAGCTTTCTTT; CDR3aa: CASSQGRSMNTEAFF
j_gene: TRBJ2-3; v_gene: TRBV25-1; d_gene: .; abundance: many; CDR3nt: TGTGCCAGCAGTGTCGGGACAGATACGCAGTATTTT; CDR3aa: CASSVGTDTQYF
j_gene: TRBJ2-4; v_gene: TRBV20-1; d_gene: TRBD1; abundance: .; CDR3nt: TGCAGTGCCGGGACAGACGTAGCCAAAAACATTCAGTACTTC; CDR3aa: CSAGTDVAKNIQYF
j_gene: TRBJ1-2; v_gene: TRBV7-2; d_gene: TRBD1; abundance: .; CDR3nt: TGTGCCAGCAGTTACTCGGGACAGGGGTGGGGCTACACCTTC; CDR3aa: CASSYSGQGWGYTF
j_gene: TRBJ2-1; v_gene: TRBV6-1; d_gene: .; abundance: .; CDR3nt: TGTGCCAGCAGTGAAGCCGGCCCGCGCTTTATGGGAGGGGGTGTGGGTGAGCAGTTCTTC; CDR3aa: CASSEAGPRFMGGGVGEQFF
j_gene: TRBJ2-1; v_gene: TRBV12-3/TRBV12-4; d_gene: .; abundance: .; CDR3nt: TGTGCCAGCAGTTTAGGATCCAGGGATGAGCAGTTCTTC; CDR3aa: CASSLGSRDEQFF
j_gene: TRBJ1-1; v_gene: TRBV27; d_gene: .; abundance: once; CDR3nt: TGTGCCAGCAGTTTACGGCGGGCCAACACTGAAGCTTTCTTT; CDR3aa: CASSLRRANTEAFF
j_gene: TRBJ2-1; v_gene: TRBV9; d_gene: TRBD1; abundance: once; CDR3nt: TGTGCCAGCAGCGCGGGACAGGGGGGGCTGAATGAGCAGTTCTTC; CDR3aa: CASSAGQGGLNEQFF
j_gene: TRBJ1-5; v_gene: TRBV18; d_gene: .; abundance: medium-sized; CDR3nt: TGTGCCAGCTCACCGGACACCAGCAATCAGCCCCAGCATTTT; CDR3aa: CASSPDTSNQPQHF
j_gene: TRBJ2-1; v_gene: TRBV6-5; d_gene: .; abundance: .; CDR3nt: TGTGCCAGCAGTTACCCGCGCGGTGAGGGGCAGTTCTTC; CDR3aa: CASSYPRGEGQFF
j_gene: TRBJ2-2; v_gene: TRBV2; d_gene: .; abundance: once; CDR3nt: TGTGCCAGCAGTGAGTCAGAAGGGGCCGGGGAGCTGTTTTTT; CDR3aa: CASSESEGAGELFF
j_gene: TRBJ2-1; v_gene: TRBV5-1; d_gene: .; abundance: many; CDR3nt: TGCGCCAGCACCTACCGGGGAGCCCTCTACAATGAGCAGTTCTTC; CDR3aa: CASTYRGALYNEQFF
j_gene: TRBJ2-7; v_gene: TRBV7-9; d_gene: TRBD2; abundance: .; CDR3nt: TGTGCCAGCAGTCGGGGTGCGGGGGGCGTCGAGCAGTACTTC; CDR3aa: CASSRGAGGVEQYF
j_gene: TRBJ2-1; v_gene: TRBV20-1; d_gene: TRBD2; abundance: .; CDR3nt: TGCAGTGCTAGAGAGGAGCGGGAGAAATCCTACAATGAGCAGTTCTTC; CDR3aa: CSAREEREKSYNEQFF
j_gene: TRBJ2-2; v_gene: TRBV29-1; d_gene: .; abundance: medium-sized; CDR3nt: TGCAGCGTAGCCCCGGGGCATGGCACCGGGGAGCTGTTTTTT; CDR3aa: CSVAPGHGTGELFF
j_gene: TRBJ2-5; v_gene: TRBV9; d_gene: .; abundance: .; CDR3nt: TGTGCCAGCAGCGTGGCGGGGAGAGAGACCCAGTACTTC; CDR3aa: CASSVAGRETQYF
j_gene: TRBJ1-4; v_gene: TRBV6-2/TRBV6-3; d_gene: TRBD1; abundance: .; CDR3nt: TGTGCCAGCAGTTCCCCCGACAGGGTAGGGGAAAAACTGTTTTTT; CDR3aa: CASSSPDRVGEKLFF
j_gene: TRBJ1-2; v_gene: TRBV2; d_gene: TRBD1; abundance: .; CDR3nt: TGTGCCAGCAGGGCTAGGGACAGCTTAAACTATGGCTACACCTTC; CDR3aa: CASRARDSLNYGYTF
j_gene: TRBJ2-1; v_gene: TRBV5-1; d_gene: .; abundance: few; CDR3nt: TGCGCCAGCAGCTTGGACAGGGTTTCGTCGTATGAGCAGTTCTTC; CDR3aa: CASSLDRVSSYEQFF
j_gene: TRBJ2-7; v_gene: TRBV25-1; d_gene: .; abundance: .; CDR3nt: TGTGCCAGCAGTGACTCCTACGAGCAGTACTTC; CDR3aa: CASSDSYEQYF
j_gene: TRBJ2-3; v_gene: TRBV5-1; d_gene: TRBD2; abundance: .; CDR3nt: TGCGCCAGCAGCTTGGCCGCAGGGAGGGAAGATACGCAGTATTTT; CDR3aa: CASSLAAGREDTQYF
j_gene: TRBJ2-5; v_gene: TRBV4-1; d_gene: .; abundance: .; CDR3nt: TGCGCCAGCAGCCAAGTACAGGGAGTCGGGGAGACCCAGTACTTC; CDR3aa: CASSQVQGVGETQYF
j_gene: TRBJ2-1; v_gene: TRBV28; d_gene: .; abundance: .; CDR3nt: TGTGCCAGCATTCTGAGGAGGGGGCCATACAATGAGCAGTTCTTC; CDR3aa: CASILRRGPYNEQFF
j_gene: TRBJ2-1; v_gene: TRBV6-1; d_gene: TRBD2; abundance: .; CDR3nt: TGTGCCAGCAGTAAATCGACTAGCGGGAGGAATGAGCAGTTCTTC; CDR3aa: CASSKSTSGRNEQFF
j_gene: TRBJ2-2; v_gene: TRBV6-2/TRBV6-3; d_gene: TRBD1; abundance: .; CDR3nt: TGTGCCAGCAGACTGGACAGGTCTCCTGGGGAGCTGTTTTTT; CDR3aa: CASRLDRSPGELFF
j_gene: TRBJ2-2; v_gene: TRBV19; d_gene: .; abundance: .; CDR3nt: TGTGCCAGCCCCGGACACAACACCGGGGAGCTGTTTTTT; CDR3aa: CASPGHNTGELFF
j_gene: TRBJ1-1; v_gene: TRBV5-1; d_gene: .; abundance: .; CDR3nt: TGCGCCAGCAGCTTGGTAAGTCTCGGAGAGAACACTGAAGCTTTCTTT; CDR3aa: CASSLVSLGENTEAFF
j_gene: TRBJ1-2; v_gene: TRBV18; d_gene: .; abundance: many; CDR3nt: TGTGCCAGCTCACCCGGGAAGGGTGGCTACACCTTC; CDR3aa: CASSPGKGGYTF
j_gene: TRBJ1-2; v_gene: TRBV29-1; d_gene: .; abundance: .; CDR3nt: TGCAGCGTTGGGGGTGGAGGGAACTATGGCTACACCTTC; CDR3aa: CSVGGGGNYGYTF
j_gene: TRBJ2-5; v_gene: TRBV29-1; d_gene: .; abundance: medium-sized; CDR3nt: TGCAGCGTTGAAGTGGGGGGAGAGACCCAGTACTTC; CDR3aa: CSVEVGGETQYF
j_gene: TRBJ2-1; v_gene: TRBV10-3; d_gene: TRBD1; abundance: once; CDR3nt: TGTGCCACTGCCCCGGGACAGGGGTTAAATGAGCAGTTCTTC; CDR3aa: CATAPGQGLNEQFF
j_gene: TRBJ2-7; v_gene: TRBV7-9; d_gene: .; abundance: .; CDR3nt: TGTGCCAGCAGCTTAGGGGTGGGGGCGAGCTCCTACGAGCAGTACTTC; CDR3aa: CASSLGVGASSYEQYF
j_gene: TRBJ1-1; v_gene: TRBV20-1; d_gene: .; abundance: many; CDR3nt: TGCAGTGCTAGAGATCGGGGGGTCAACACTGAAGCTTTCTTT; CDR3aa: CSARDRGVNTEAFF
j_gene: TRBJ1-3; v_gene: TRBV3-1; d_gene: .; abundance: many; CDR3nt: TGTGCCAGCAGCCTGGACGGCTACTCTGGAAACACCATATATTTT; CDR3aa: CASSLDGYSGNTIYF
j_gene: TRBJ2-3; v_gene: TRBV27; d_gene: TRBD2; abundance: .; CDR3nt: TGTGCCAGCAGTTCGAGCGGGAGTCATACGCAGTATTTT; CDR3aa: CASSSSGSHTQYF
j_gene: TRBJ1-2; v_gene: TRBV6-2/TRBV6-3; d_gene: .; abundance: .; CDR3nt: TGTGCCAGCAGTGATCCGGAGCGGGGCTATGGCTACACCTTC; CDR3aa: CASSDPERGYGYTF
j_gene: TRBJ2-5; v_gene: TRBV2; d_gene: .; abundance: .; CDR3nt: TGTGCCTCCCAGGGTGGGGCGGAGACCCAGTACTTC; CDR3aa: CASQGGAETQYF
j_gene: TRBJ2-7; v_gene: TRBV12-3/TRBV12-4; d_gene: .; abundance: medium-sized; CDR3nt: TGTGCCAGCAGTTCCCTCGGGGACGGAAGCTCCTACGAGCAGTACTTC; CDR3aa: CASSSLGDGSSYEQYF
j_gene: TRBJ1-5; v_gene: TRBV7-2; d_gene: .; abundance: .; CDR3nt: TGTGCCAGCACCCAGGGAGGTCGACAGCCCCAGCATTTT; CDR3aa: CASTQGGRQPQHF
j_gene: TRBJ2-1; v_gene: TRBV20-1; d_gene: .; abundance: many; CDR3nt: TGCAGTGCTACATTAGCGCCCTTCAACAATGAGCAGTTCTTC; CDR3aa: CSATLAPFNNEQFF
j_gene: TRBJ1-1; v_gene: TRBV6-2/TRBV6-3; d_gene: .; abundance: once; CDR3nt: TGTGCCAGCATCCCTCTTGGGGGGTTGAACACTGAAGCTTTCTTT; CDR3aa: CASIPLGGLNTEAFF
j_gene: TRBJ1-1; v_gene: TRBV5-1; d_gene: .; abundance: medium-sized; CDR3nt: TGCGCCAGCAGCTTAACAGCCGGATCTGAAGCTTTCTTT; CDR3aa: CASSLTAGSEAFF
j_gene: TRBJ2-4; v_gene: TRBV14; d_gene: TRBD1; abundance: once; CDR3nt: TGTGCCAGCAGCCGGACAGGGGCCGAAGCCAAAAACATTCAGTACTTC; CDR3aa: CASSRTGAEAKNIQYF
j_gene: TRBJ2-2; v_gene: TRBV3-1; d_gene: TRBD2; abundance: .; CDR3nt: TGTGCCAGCAGCCAAGATCACCGCGCGGGAGCCGGGGAGCTGTTTTTT; CDR3aa: CASSQDHRAGAGELFF
j_gene: TRBJ2-7; v_gene: TRBV6-8; d_gene: .; abundance: .; CDR3nt: TGTGCCAGCAGGCCCCGGACTGCGACCTACGAGCAGTACTTC; CDR3aa: CASRPRTATYEQYF